This record concerns one T cell receptor beta chain sequence. The antigen it binds to is not known. No per-base quality is available; no much larger clone lies one base away. The data originate from a study of post-analysis software for immune sequencing data (dated by TCRdb to between 2015 and 2016). In the study overall: Recorded disease courses included relapsing-remitting, secondary progressive and progressive-relapsing multiple sclerosis, with some patients lacking subtype annotation. The multiple sclerosis patient repertoires were compared with about a dozen previously published healthy control repertoires from donors aged about 6 to 26 years. A subset of samples was prepared in parallel using single-end sample barcoding, then pooled and co-amplified after Illumina adapter ligation.

The paper as a whole reports these results and caveats: The multiple sclerosis patient group was slightly younger than the control group. Strong co-clustering of samples prepared in the same batch was shown by direct clustering with F measure, prompting a batch-effect correction. Significantly lower normalized Chao1 diversity was found in multiple sclerosis patients than in controls, suggesting substantial peripheral T-cell clonal expansion. Significantly higher frequencies in patients than in controls were found for roughly 5 TRBV segments, including TRBV5-6, TRBV5-1 and TRBV20-1.

Receptors were amplified or captured by PCR. TCRdb records Illumina HiSeq 2500 as the sequencer. To reduce PCR and sequencing biases, unique molecular identifiers were built into the TCR beta cDNA libraries. Approximately 500,000 cDNA molecules were obtained per 1 to 10 million input T cells, so each molecule approximated one T cell. The same protocol used for the earlier healthy control dataset was applied to prepare and sequence the patient libraries. Within a given batch, samples were prepared together, multiplexed and sequenced on the same HiSeq lane. Per the authors' processing: Raw barcoded reads were processed with MIGEC, and single-read molecular identifier groups were discarded before consensus assembly and CDR3 extraction. VDJtools was used for post-analysis of the clonotype tables, and diversity was normalized by down-sampling every dataset to the size of the smallest sample. In repertoire overlap clustering, CDR3 amino acid sequences, but not nucleotide sequences, were matched to correct batch-related cross-sample contamination. Through fastp at Q25 and MiXCR, TCRdb rebuilt clones from the public reads, retaining in-frame beta chains. Rows are combined by CDR3 protein, so each entry shows the most common genes and DNA. TCRdb, not the original authors, processed these V and J calls. The sample table holds fewer than 550,000 distinct CDR3 sequences, of which around a third were seen once. 4.5% to 7.5% of the sample belongs to the ten largest clones.

To demonstrate the VDJtools post-analysis software, TCR beta repertoires were profiled from the peripheral blood of about 14 young patients with multiple sclerosis. The patients with multiple sclerosis were children and adolescents between roughly 6 and 17 years of age. Trimming takes 0 bases from V and 7 bases from J, and the germline ends sit 12 bases apart. The CDR3 contains 14 residues, cysteine and phenylalanine counted. The CDR3 DNA has 42 bases and is translated from base 1. The germline V gene specifies LGHNA as CDR1 and YNFKEQ as CDR2. Sequenced material: blood. The origin of this receptor is a girl aged 2 to 17 with multiple sclerosis. This chain is built from TRBV4-2 and TRBJ1-1; matching of 5 bases hints at TRBD1 as the D gene. The nucleotides read TGTGCCAGCAGCCAAGATTGGGGGAGGAGTGAAGCTTTCTTT. It is translated as CASSQDWGRSEAFF.